The T cell receptor (beta chain) described here comes from a study of T-cell reconstitution after alpha-beta-depleted transplantation in children. Study-level results: Newly made T cells mostly supplied T-cell counts and diversity one year after transplant. Recipient T cells and thymic progenitors that survived gave rise to the high TCRbeta diversity observed at day 60 in some patients.

A remark on this clonotype: Its antigen remains unidentified.

Researchers prepared the TCRbeta library using unique molecular identifiers, the study reports. TCRdb independently ran MiXCR on the PCR reads; one entry per CDR3 protein. This sample yields about a million distinct CDR3 sequences, of which roughly 31% are seen a single time; roughly 31% belongs to the top ten. The ends were cut back, 1 base at V and 1 base at J, with 20 bases in the middle. This CDR3 spans 18 amino acids. Germline V lookup: CDR1 KGHSH, CDR2 LQKENI. The TCR originated in a boy younger than two who had a stem cell transplant for SCID, so the T cells may come from the graft donor. This sample comprised PBMCs, mostly from graft donor cells, obtained 360 days after TCRalphabeta/CD19-depleted stem cell transplant. V and J are TRBV18 and TRBJ2-7; no clear D. The CDR3 loop reads CASSPLPSVVTLSYEQYF. CDR3 coding DNA: TGTGCCAGCTCACCACTGCCGTCCGTGGTGACACTATCCTACGAGCAGTACTTC.